The 3 T cell receptor beta chains in this list originate from one sample, sequenced in a study of blood T cell repertoires in COVID-19. The assay was immunoSEQ multiplex PCR, and TCRdb's table has in-frame clones only and misses some. The profile shows some 120,000 clones, about 87% of them singletons. Sequencing input: peripheral blood. All receptors come from a woman in her sixties or seventies with acute or convalescent COVID-19.

J is TRBJ2-1 and V is TRBV6-2 or TRBV6-3; tentative D call: TRBD2 (6 bases). CDR1 is MNHEY and CDR2 is SVGEGT in the germline V gene. CDR3 length: 13 amino acids. The germline V and J ends were trimmed by 6 bases and 4 bases, with 10 bases remaining between them. The CDR3 nucleotides are TGTGCCAGCAGCTCGACTAGTTACAATGAGCAGTTCTTC. Its translation is CASSSTSYNEQFF.

A few counts support this clone. V gene TRBV6-5 combines with J gene TRBJ1-1; 7 bases map to TRBD1. Trimming at V came to 6 bases and at J to 7 bases, leaving 5 bases not matched to a gene. CDR3 length: 12 amino acids. Germline V lookup: CDR1 MNHEY, CDR2 SVGAGI. In nucleotides, the CDR3 is TGTGCCAGCAGCCAACGACAGGGTGAAGCTTTCTTT. Protein product: CASSQRQGEAFF.

This sequence joins TRBV19 and TRBJ1-1; TRBD1 is a possible D gene (5 bases). Germline V CDR1 and CDR2: LNHDA, SQIVND (reference sequence). With 3 bases removed from V and 3 bases from J, the gap between germline ends came to 8 bases. This CDR3 spans 13 amino acids. In DNA, the CDR3 is TGTGCCAGTAGTATGGGCAGGGACACTGAAGCTTTCTTT. This translates into CASSMGRDTEAFF.